This T cell receptor gamma chain derives from a study of γδ T cells in repeated Plasmodium falciparum infection. The study's findings and limits: Repeated controlled infections reportedly drove waves of new clonotype selection in Vdelta2-negative, mostly Vdelta1+, gammadelta repertoires.

This clone has at least ten counts. The antigen remains undetermined. TCRdb's listed protein matches a much larger clone and diverges from this DNA's translation at residue 8, likely through a read error; the protein shown comes from the DNA. TCRdb reapplied CATT to the multiplex PCR reads. This sample has more than 20,000 gamma-chain clones; 2.5% to 3.5% occur once, and the top ten carry 33%. The J segment lost 6 bases and the V segment lost 1 base, leaving 6 bases of the junction unmatched. CDR1 is EGSTGY, CDR2 YDSYTSSV, per germline. The CDR3 runs 13 residues. Flow sorting of PBMC yielded separate Vgamma9/Vdelta2+ and Vdelta2-negative gammadelta T cell populations for bulk repertoire analysis.

This TCR was recovered from a pool of human donors (malaria-infected and uninfected, not separated). The sample taken for sequencing was gamma-delta T cells from blood. The chain has TRGV4 and TRGJ1 or TRGJ2. TCRdb lists no J gene, so it was determined here by aligning the DNA to germline. CDR3 bases: TGTGCCACCTGGGATGGTAGCTGTTATAAGAAACTCTTT. Protein product: CATWDGSCYKKLF.